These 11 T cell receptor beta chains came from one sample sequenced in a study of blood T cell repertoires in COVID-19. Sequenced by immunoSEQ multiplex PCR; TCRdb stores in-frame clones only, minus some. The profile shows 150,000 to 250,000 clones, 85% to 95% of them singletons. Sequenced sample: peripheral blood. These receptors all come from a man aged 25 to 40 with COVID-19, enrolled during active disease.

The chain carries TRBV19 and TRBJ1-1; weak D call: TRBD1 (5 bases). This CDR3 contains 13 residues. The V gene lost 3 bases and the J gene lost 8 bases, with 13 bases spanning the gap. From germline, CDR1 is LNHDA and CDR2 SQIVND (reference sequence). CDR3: CASSILGPGEAFF. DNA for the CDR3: TGTGCCAGTAGTATCTTGGGGCCGGGCGAAGCTTTCTTT.

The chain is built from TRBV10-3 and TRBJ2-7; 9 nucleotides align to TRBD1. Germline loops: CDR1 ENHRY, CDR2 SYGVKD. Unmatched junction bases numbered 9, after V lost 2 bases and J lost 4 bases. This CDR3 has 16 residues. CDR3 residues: CAISENTQGARYEQYF. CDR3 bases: TGTGCCATCAGTGAGAATACACAGGGGGCAAGGTACGAGCAGTACTTC.

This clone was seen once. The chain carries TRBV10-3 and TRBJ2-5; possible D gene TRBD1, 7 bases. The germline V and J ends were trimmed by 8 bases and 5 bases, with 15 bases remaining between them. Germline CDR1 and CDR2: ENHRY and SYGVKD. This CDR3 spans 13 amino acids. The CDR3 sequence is CAIGGTAGETQYF. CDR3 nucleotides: TGTGCCATCGGGGGGACAGCAGGGGAGACCCAGTACTTC.

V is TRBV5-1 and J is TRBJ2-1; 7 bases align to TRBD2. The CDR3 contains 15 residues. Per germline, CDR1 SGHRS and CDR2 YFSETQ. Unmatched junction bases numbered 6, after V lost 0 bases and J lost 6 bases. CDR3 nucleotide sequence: TGCGCCAGCAGCTTGGGGGAGGGCTGGAGCAATGAGCAGTTCTTC. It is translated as CASSLGEGWSNEQFF. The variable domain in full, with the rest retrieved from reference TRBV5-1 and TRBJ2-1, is KAGVTQTPRYLIKTRGQQVTLSCSPISGHRSVSWYQQTPGQGLQFLFEYFSETQRNKGNFPGRFSGRQFSNSRSEMNVSTLELGDSALYLCASSLGEGWSNEQFFGPGTRLTVL.

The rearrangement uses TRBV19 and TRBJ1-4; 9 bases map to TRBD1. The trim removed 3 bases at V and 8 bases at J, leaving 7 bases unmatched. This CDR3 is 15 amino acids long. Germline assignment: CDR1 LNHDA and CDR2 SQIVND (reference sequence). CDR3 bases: TGTGCCAGTAGTATGGGGACAGGGATACGGGAAAAACTGTTTTTT. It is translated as CASSMGTGIREKLFF. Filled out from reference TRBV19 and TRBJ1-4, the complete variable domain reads DGGITQSPKYLFRKEGQNVTLSCEQNLNHDAMYWYRQDPGQGLRLIYYSQIVNDFQKGDIAEGYSVSREKKESFPLTVTSAQKNPTAFYLCASSMGTGIREKLFFGSGTQLSVL.

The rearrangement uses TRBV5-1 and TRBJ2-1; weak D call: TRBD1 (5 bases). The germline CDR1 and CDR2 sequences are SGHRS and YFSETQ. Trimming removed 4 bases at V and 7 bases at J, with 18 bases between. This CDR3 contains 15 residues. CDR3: CASSPRQSEPNEQFF. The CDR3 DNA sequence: TGCGCCAGCAGCCCGCGACAGTCAGAGCCTAATGAGCAGTTCTTC.

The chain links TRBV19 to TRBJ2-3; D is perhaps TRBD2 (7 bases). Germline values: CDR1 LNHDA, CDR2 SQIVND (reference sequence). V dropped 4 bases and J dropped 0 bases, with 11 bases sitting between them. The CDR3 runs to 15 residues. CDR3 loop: CASSTPGGSTDTQYF. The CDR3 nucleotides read TGTGCCAGTAGTACCCCGGGGGGCAGCACAGATACGCAGTATTTT.

This CDR3 reads CASSRTGGNYGYTF. In DNA form, the CDR3 reads TGTGCCAGCAGTCGGACAGGGGGTAACTATGGCTACACCTTC. The J gene is TRBJ1-2, the V gene TRBV25-1, with TRBD1 matching over 10 bases. The junction had 1 base not matched to a gene; V was cut back by 5 bases and J by 1 base. Germline CDR1 is MGHDK and CDR2 is SYGVNS. The CDR3 is 14 amino acids.

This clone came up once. CDR3 residues: CSADRGAEAFF. CDR3 sequence (DNA): TGCAGTGCTGACAGGGGGGCTGAAGCTTTCTTT. The chain couples TRBV20-1 to TRBJ1-1, with 9 bases matching TRBD1. Germline V gives CDR1 DFQATT, CDR2 SNEGSKA (reference sequence). The CDR3 loop spans 11 amino acids. After removal of 5 bases from V and 6 bases from J, the junction contained 1 base not matched to a gene.

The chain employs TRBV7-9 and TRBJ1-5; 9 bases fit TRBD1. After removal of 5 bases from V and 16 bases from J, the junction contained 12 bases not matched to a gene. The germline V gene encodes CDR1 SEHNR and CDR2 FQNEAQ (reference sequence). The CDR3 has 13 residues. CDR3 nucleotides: TGTGCCAGCAGCGGCGGACCGGGACAGGGTTTTCATTTT. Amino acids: CASSGGPGQGFHF. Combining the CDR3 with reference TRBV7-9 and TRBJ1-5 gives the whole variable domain DTGVSQNPRHKITKRGQNVTFRCDPISEHNRLYWYRQTLGQGPEFLTYFQNEAQLEKSRLLSDRFSAERPKGSFSTLEIQRTEQGDSAMYLCASSGGPGQGFHFGDGTRLSIL.

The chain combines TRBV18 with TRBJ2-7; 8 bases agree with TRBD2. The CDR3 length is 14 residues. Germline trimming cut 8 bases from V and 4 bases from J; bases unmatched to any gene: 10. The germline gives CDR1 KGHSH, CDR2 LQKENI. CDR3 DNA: TGTGCCAGCACCCCCAGTGCGGGGGGTTACGAGCAGTACTTC. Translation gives CASTPSAGGYEQYF.